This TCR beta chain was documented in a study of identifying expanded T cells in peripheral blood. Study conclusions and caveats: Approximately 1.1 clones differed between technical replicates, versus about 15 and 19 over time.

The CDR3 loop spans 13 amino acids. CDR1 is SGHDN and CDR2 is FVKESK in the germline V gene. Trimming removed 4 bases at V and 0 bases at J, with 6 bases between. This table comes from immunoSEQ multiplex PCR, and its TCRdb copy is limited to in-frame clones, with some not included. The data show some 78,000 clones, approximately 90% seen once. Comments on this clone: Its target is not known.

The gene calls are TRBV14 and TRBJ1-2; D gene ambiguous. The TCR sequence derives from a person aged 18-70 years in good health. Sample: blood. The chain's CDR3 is CASSPGANYGYTF. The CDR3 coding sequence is TGTGCCAGCAGCCCTGGGGCTAACTATGGCTACACCTTC.